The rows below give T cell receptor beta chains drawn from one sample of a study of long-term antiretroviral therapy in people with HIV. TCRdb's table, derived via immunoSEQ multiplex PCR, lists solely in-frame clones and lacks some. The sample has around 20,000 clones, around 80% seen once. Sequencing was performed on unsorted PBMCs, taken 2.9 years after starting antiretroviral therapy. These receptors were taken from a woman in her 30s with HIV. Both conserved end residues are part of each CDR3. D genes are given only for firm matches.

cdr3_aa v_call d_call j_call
CATLKTGGDGYTF TRBV10-3 TRBD1 TRBJ1-2
CASSSGWGGEITGELFF TRBV7-6 - TRBJ2-2
CASSRTGLLTDTQYF TRBV2 TRBD1 TRBJ2-3
CASSFSANTEAFF TRBV5-1 - TRBJ1-1
CAWSFSRVGSDTQYF TRBV30 - TRBJ2-3
CASSPRTGRTSYGYTF TRBV27 TRBD1 TRBJ1-2
CASGRGSGTEAFF TRBV6-5 - TRBJ1-1
CASSPGGGADTQYF TRBV7-9 - TRBJ2-3
CASSFGGAETQYF TRBV7-2 TRBD2 TRBJ2-5
CASSLANDGYEQYF TRBV7-6 - TRBJ2-7
CAWSPPRGLANEQFF TRBV30 TRBD1 TRBJ2-1
CASSQFGLATYEQYF TRBV11-2 - TRBJ2-7
CASSQTPRLYEQYF TRBV14 - TRBJ2-7
CASSPIPPGMISNQPQHF TRBV28 - TRBJ1-5
CASRTGTGGPEAFF TRBV2 TRBD1 TRBJ1-1
CASSLESGNTIYF TRBV7-9 - TRBJ1-3
CASSYSPGTMKQFF TRBV6-6 - TRBJ2-1
CASRKKFRDRGFGYGYTF TRBV13 TRBD1 TRBJ1-2
CASSPRTGLQETQYF TRBV18 TRBD1 TRBJ2-5
CASSLVGTPGYTF TRBV5-4 - TRBJ1-2
CAWSVGGMGNTIYF TRBV30 - TRBJ1-3
CASIVVPLGTGLSNEQFF TRBV5-1 TRBD1 TRBJ2-1
CAGLQGNTEAFF TRBV10-2 - TRBJ1-1
CASSDPRHRNEKLFF TRBV11-2 - TRBJ1-4